Below are 20 T cell receptor beta chains sequenced from a single sample in a study of T cell repertoires in cytomegalovirus infection. TCRdb reprocessed the reads with MiXCR, giving one entry per CDR3 protein. The table has roughly 250,000 distinct CDR3 sequences, roughly 22% seen once. Sample: CD8+ T cells from PBMCs. The receptor source for this set is a human donor in good health (CMV status not recorded). Some clones in this sample may be carry-over from other donors' samples.

The rearrangement joins TRBV6-8 to TRBJ2-5, with 10 bases fitting TRBD1. The CDR3 contains 15 residues. CDR1 MNHGY and CDR2 SAAAGT come from the germline V gene. V shed 6 bases and J 5 bases; nucleotides not matched to a gene: 9. The CDR3 is CASRSGTGEWETQYF. The CDR3 region has the DNA TGTGCCAGCAGAAGCGGGACAGGGGAATGGGAGACCCAGTACTTC.

A few counts support this clonotype. The chain combines TRBV6-5 with TRBJ1-2; weak D call: TRBD1 (6 bases). Germline V lookup: CDR1 MNHEY, CDR2 SVGAGI. V was shortened by 3 bases and J by 4 bases, with 9 bases between the two germline ends. The CDR3 totals 13 residues. CDR3 in amino acids: CASSYGGRYGYTF. The CDR3 nucleotides are TGTGCCAGCAGTTATGGGGGGCGCTATGGCTACACCTTC.

The gene calls are TRBV6-8 and TRBJ2-7; the D is unclear. This CDR3 has 13 residues. V lost 2 bases and J lost 6, with 11 bases in between. CDR1 is MNHGY and CDR2 is SAAAGT in the germline V gene. The CDR3 loop is CASSYRQLREQYF. In DNA form, the CDR3 reads TGTGCCAGCAGTTACAGGCAGTTACGCGAGCAGTACTTC.

The rearrangement links TRBV19 to TRBJ1-5; 9 nucleotides line up with TRBD1. Germline lookup yields CDR1 LNHDA and CDR2 SQIVND (reference sequence). J gave up 6 bases and V 5 bases, and 5 bases lay outside the gene matches. CDR3 length: 14 amino acids. The CDR3 coding sequence is TGTGCCAGTAGTCTACAGGGGGCAATTCAGCCCCAGCATTTT. It encodes CASSLQGAIQPQHF.

This clonotype appeared many times. The chain carries TRBV20-1 and TRBJ2-7, with a weak D call TRBD1 (5 bases). CDR3 size: 15 residues. Trimming took off 3 bases at V and 0 bases at J, with 15 bases between the two ends. Germline CDR1 is DFQATT and CDR2 is SNEGSKA (reference sequence). The CDR3 DNA follows: TGCAGTGCTAGTCCCCCAGGGTTTCACTCCTACGAGCAGTACTTC. Translation gives CSASPPGFHSYEQYF.

The chain has TRBV7-3 and TRBJ2-6; D gene ambiguous. The CDR3 covers 16 residues. Trimming stripped 2 bases from V and 2 bases from J, with 10 bases between. The germline V gene has CDR1 SGHTA and CDR2 FQGTGA. The CDR3 sequence: CASSLFGATGANVLTF. As DNA, the CDR3 is TGTGCCAGCAGCTTATTCGGCGCCACTGGGGCCAACGTCCTGACTTTC.

The V and J genes are TRBV6-8 and TRBJ2-5; 7 nucleotides line up with TRBD2. The V gene end was trimmed by 0 bases and the J gene end by 4 bases; junction bases not matched to a gene: 5. The germline gives CDR1 MNHGY, CDR2 SAAAGT. This CDR3 comprises 15 residues. The CDR3, as DNA: TGTGCCAGCAGTTACTCTCGGGGGGACGGAGAGACCCAGTACTTC. Residues: CASSYSRGDGETQYF.

This clonotype was seen a handful of times. The rearrangement uses TRBV7-6 and TRBJ2-2, with D maybe TRBD2 (6 bases). V was cut by 4 bases and J by 7 bases, with 7 bases left in between. This CDR3 spans 12 amino acids. Germline CDR1 and CDR2: SGHVS and FNYEAQ. CDR3 DNA sequence: TGTGCCAGCAGCTGGGGGGACGGGGAGCTGTTTTTT. It codes for CASSWGDGELFF.

This clonotype showed up just a few times. The chain links TRBV12-3 or TRBV12-4 to TRBJ1-1; D is unclear. Deletions cut 2 bases from V and 3 bases from J, with 7 bases between. The CDR3 extends over 13 amino acids. As DNA, the CDR3 is TGTGCCAGCAGTTTAAGGCGATACACTGAAGCTTTCTTT. This translates into CASSLRRYTEAFF.

V usage is TRBV29-1 and J usage is TRBJ2-1; 12 bases line up with TRBD2. This CDR3 contains 16 residues. The junction had 6 bases not matched to a gene; V was cut back by 2 bases and J by 4 bases. Germline V gives CDR1 SQVTM, CDR2 ANQGSEA. For the CDR3, the DNA is TGCAGCGTTGAAACCGGGACTAGCGGGTTTTACAATGAGCAGTTCTTC. Amino acids: CSVETGTSGFYNEQFF.

This clonotype showed up just once. The chain links TRBV7-4 to TRBJ2-7; D is ambiguous. This CDR3 contains 16 residues. The V end lost 4 bases, the J end lost 2 bases, and 18 bases lay between the germline ends. In germline, CDR1 is SGHVT, CDR2 SQSDAQ. The CDR3 nucleotides read TGTGCCAGCAGCTCCCCCTTTCGTGCGGCTACCTACGAGCAGTACTTC. Amino acids: CASSSPFRAATYEQYF.

The chain uses TRBV4-1 and TRBJ2-1, with D hard to call. The CDR3 totals 15 residues. The V end was cut by 0 bases, the J end by 4 bases, with 10 bases between. Germline CDR1 and CDR2: MGHRA and YSYEKL. As DNA, the CDR3 is TGCGCCAGCAGCCAAGAACCGGGCAGTTACAATGAGCAGTTCTTC. Translated, it gives CASSQEPGSYNEQFF.

About this clonotype itself: A read error may explain this, as a much larger clone is one base away. The conserved closing phenylalanine or tryptophan is absent in this CDR3, likely reflecting a read error. V gene TRBV7-8 combines with J gene TRBJ2-5; tentatively, D is TRBD1 (6 bases). There are 14 residues in the CDR3. Trimming shortened V by 3 bases and J by 3 bases, and 11 bases separated the two germline ends. The V gene's germline CDR1 is SGHVS and CDR2 FQNEAQ. In DNA form, the CDR3 reads TGTGCCAGCAGCTTTCGGCCAGGGGAAGAGACCCAGTACCTC. This encodes CASSFRPGEETQYL.

The chain has TRBV29-1 and TRBJ2-1; maybe TRBD2 (6 bases). Germline V lookup: CDR1 SQVTM, CDR2 ANQGSEA. The V end was cut by 4 bases, the J end by 5 bases, with 15 bases between. The CDR3 sequence is 14 residues long. The CDR3 here is CSVVAVKGNNEQFF. CDR3 DNA: TGCAGCGTTGTAGCGGTTAAGGGGAACAATGAGCAGTTCTTC.

V usage is TRBV5-5 and J usage is TRBJ2-5; no reliable D call. The germline CDR1 and CDR2 sequences are SGHKS and YYEKEE (reference sequence). The CDR3 extends over 14 amino acids. The V and J ends lost 0 bases and 5 bases respectively, with 11 bases between them. Here the CDR3 reads CASSLAALAETQYF. The CDR3 DNA is TGTGCCAGCAGCTTGGCGGCCTTGGCGGAGACCCAGTACTTC.

The gene calls are TRBV9 and TRBJ1-1; 8 nucleotides match TRBD1. The CDR3 sequence is 16 residues long. The germline gives CDR1 SGDLS, CDR2 YYNGEE. J gave up 7 bases and V 2 bases, and 13 bases lay outside the gene matches. The CDR3 loop reads CASSVQTTGGGLEAFF. DNA for the CDR3: TGTGCCAGCAGCGTCCAGACAACAGGGGGAGGGCTTGAAGCTTTCTTT.

The chain has TRBV20-1 and TRBJ2-7; 9 bases agree with TRBD1. V shed 1 base, J shed 3 bases, and the junction held 7 bases outside the gene matches. Germline values: CDR1 DFQATT, CDR2 SNEGSKA (reference sequence). The CDR3 totals 15 residues. CDR3 nucleotide sequence: TGCAGTGCTAGAGCCCTGGACAGGGGAAACTACGAGCAGTACTTC. Amino acids: CSARALDRGNYEQYF.

The chain recombines TRBV2 with TRBJ2-1; TRBD1 agrees at 9 bases. From germline, CDR1 is SNHLY and CDR2 FYNNEI. Trimming cost V 6 bases and J 10 bases; bases outside gene matches: 4. The CDR3 extends over 12 amino acids. The CDR3 reads CASRDRGWEQFF. CDR3 bases: TGTGCCAGCAGGGACAGGGGTTGGGAGCAGTTCTTC.

The sample holds a few counts of this clonotype. The chain employs TRBV20-1 and TRBJ2-2; the D is unclear. Trimming shortened V by 3 bases and J by 0 bases, and 11 bases separated the two germline ends. The germline V gene encodes CDR1 DFQATT and CDR2 SNEGSKA (reference sequence). The length of the CDR3 is 15 residues. CDR3 residues: CSASDLYANTGELFF. The CDR3 bases are TGCAGTGCTAGTGATCTATACGCGAACACCGGGGAGCTGTTTTTT.

This clonotype was recorded many times. The rearrangement links TRBV7-9 to TRBJ2-1; no reliable D call. The CDR3 has 15 residues. Deletions cut 4 bases from V and 7 bases from J, with 17 bases between. CDR1 is SEHNR and CDR2 is FQNEAQ in the germline V gene (reference sequence). The CDR3 is CASSSPMRPGNEQFF. The CDR3 nucleotides read TGTGCCAGCAGCTCCCCAATGAGGCCCGGGAATGAGCAGTTCTTC.